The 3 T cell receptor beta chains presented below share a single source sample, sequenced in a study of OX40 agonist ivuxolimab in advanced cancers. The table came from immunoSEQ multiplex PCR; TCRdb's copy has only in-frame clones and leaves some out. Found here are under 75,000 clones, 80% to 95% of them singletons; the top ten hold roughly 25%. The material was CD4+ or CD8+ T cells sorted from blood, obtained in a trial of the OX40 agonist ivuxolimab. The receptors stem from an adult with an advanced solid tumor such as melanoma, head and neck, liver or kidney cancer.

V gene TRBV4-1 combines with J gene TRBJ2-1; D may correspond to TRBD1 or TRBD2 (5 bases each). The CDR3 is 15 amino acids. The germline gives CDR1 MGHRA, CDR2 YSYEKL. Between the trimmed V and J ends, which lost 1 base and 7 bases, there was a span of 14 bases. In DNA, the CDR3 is TGCGCCAGCAGCCAAGTTGGGGGAGCGGCGAATGAGCAGTTCTTC. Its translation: CASSQVGGAANEQFF.

The DNA for the CDR3 is TGTGCCAGCAGCTTCTTGTTGGAGACCCAGTACTTC. It yields the protein CASSFLLETQYF. The J gene is TRBJ2-5, the V gene TRBV7-9, with D unclear. CDR1 is SEHNR, CDR2 FQNEAQ, per germline (reference sequence). Trimming removed 3 bases from V and 5 bases from J, with 7 bases in between. This CDR3 is 12 amino acids long.

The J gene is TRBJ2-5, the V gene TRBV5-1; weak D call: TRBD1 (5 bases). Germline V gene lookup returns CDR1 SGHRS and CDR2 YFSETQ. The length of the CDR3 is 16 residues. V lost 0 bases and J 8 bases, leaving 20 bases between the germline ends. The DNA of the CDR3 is TGCGCCAGCAGCTTGGAAGTTGGGGCAGGATCCGTAACCCAGTACTTC. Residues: CASSLEVGAGSVTQYF.